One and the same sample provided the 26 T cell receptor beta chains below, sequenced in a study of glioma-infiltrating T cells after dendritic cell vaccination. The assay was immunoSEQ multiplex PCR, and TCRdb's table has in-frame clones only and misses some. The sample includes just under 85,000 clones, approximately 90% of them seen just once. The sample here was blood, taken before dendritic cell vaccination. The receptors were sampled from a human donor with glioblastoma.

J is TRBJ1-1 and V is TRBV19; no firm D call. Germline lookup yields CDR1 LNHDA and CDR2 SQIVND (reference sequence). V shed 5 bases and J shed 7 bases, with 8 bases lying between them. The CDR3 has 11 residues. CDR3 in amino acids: CASSLTREAFF. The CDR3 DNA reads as TGTGCCAGTAGTCTGACACGTGAAGCTTTCTTT. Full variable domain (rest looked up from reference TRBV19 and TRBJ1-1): DGGITQSPKYLFRKEGQNVTLSCEQNLNHDAMYWYRQDPGQGLRLIYYSQIVNDFQKGDIAEGYSVSREKKESFPLTVTSAQKNPTAFYLCASSLTREAFFGQGTRLTVV.

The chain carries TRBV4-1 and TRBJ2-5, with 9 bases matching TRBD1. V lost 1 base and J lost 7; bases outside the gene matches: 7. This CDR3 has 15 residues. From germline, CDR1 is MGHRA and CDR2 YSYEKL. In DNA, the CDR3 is TGCGCCAGCAGCCAAGCCACAGGGGGCGAGGGGACCCAGTACTTC. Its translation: CASSQATGGEGTQYF.

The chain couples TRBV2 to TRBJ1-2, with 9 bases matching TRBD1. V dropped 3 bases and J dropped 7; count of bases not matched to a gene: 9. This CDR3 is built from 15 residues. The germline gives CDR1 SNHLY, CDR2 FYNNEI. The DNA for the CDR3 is TGTGCCAGCAGTGAGGGGACAGGGAAGATAGCTGGCTACACCTTC. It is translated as CASSEGTGKIAGYTF.

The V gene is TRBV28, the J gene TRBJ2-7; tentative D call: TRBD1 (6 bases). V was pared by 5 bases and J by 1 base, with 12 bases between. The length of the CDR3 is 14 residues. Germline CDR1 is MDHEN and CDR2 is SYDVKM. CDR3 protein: CASSQPGQSYEQYF. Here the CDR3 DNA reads TGTGCCAGCAGTCAACCTGGACAGTCCTACGAGCAGTACTTC.

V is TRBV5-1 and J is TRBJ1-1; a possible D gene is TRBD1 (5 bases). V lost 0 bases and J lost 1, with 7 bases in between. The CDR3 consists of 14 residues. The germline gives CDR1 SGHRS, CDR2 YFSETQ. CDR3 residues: CASSLEGRNTEAFF. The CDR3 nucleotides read TGCGCCAGCAGCTTGGAGGGGCGGAACACTGAAGCTTTCTTT.

The CDR3: CATSREEGGGYTF. CDR3 sequence (DNA): TGTGCCACCAGCAGAGAGGAGGGTGGGGGCTACACCTTC. This chain connects TRBV15 to TRBJ1-2; D not resolved. Between the trimmed V and J ends, which lost 0 bases and 8 bases, there was a span of 10 bases. The V gene's germline CDR1 is LNHNV and CDR2 YYDKDF (reference sequence). CDR3 length equals 13 residues.

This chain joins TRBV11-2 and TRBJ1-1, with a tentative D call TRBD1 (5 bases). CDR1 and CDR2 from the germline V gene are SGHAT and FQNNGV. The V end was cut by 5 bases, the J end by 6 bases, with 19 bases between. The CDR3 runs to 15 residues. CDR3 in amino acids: CASSQSLGGVPEAFF. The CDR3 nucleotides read TGTGCCAGCAGCCAAAGCTTAGGAGGGGTCCCTGAAGCTTTCTTT.

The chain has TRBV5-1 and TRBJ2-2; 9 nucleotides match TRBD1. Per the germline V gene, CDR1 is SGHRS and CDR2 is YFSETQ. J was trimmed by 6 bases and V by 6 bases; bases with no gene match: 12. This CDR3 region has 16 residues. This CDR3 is CASTNSGQGGSGELFF. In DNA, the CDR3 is TGCGCCAGCACTAACTCGGGACAGGGAGGATCCGGGGAGCTGTTTTTT.

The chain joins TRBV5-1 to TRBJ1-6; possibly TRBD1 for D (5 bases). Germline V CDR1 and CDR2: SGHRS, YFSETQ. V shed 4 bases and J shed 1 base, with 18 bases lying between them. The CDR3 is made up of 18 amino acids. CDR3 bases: TGCGCCAGCAGCGCGACCAGGCAGGGTTCATCCTATAATTCACCCCTCCACTTT. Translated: CASSATRQGSSYNSPLHF.

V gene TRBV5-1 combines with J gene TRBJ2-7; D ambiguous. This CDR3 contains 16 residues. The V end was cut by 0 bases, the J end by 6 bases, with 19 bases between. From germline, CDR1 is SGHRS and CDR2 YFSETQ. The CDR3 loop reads CASSLVLGGELAEQYF. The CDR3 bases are TGCGCCAGCAGCTTGGTGTTAGGCGGAGAGCTTGCCGAGCAGTACTTC.

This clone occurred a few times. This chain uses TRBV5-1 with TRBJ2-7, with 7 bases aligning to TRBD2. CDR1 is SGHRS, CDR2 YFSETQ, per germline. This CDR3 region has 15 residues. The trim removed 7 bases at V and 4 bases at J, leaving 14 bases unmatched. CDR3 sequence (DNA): TGCGCCAGCGGATCGGGAGGCCTCCCTAGTTACGAGCAGTACTTC. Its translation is CASGSGGLPSYEQYF. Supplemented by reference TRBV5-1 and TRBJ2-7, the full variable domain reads KAGVTQTPRYLIKTRGQQVTLSCSPISGHRSVSWYQQTPGQGLQFLFEYFSETQRNKGNFPGRFSGRQFSNSRSEMNVSTLELGDSALYLCASGSGGLPSYEQYFGPGTRLTVT.

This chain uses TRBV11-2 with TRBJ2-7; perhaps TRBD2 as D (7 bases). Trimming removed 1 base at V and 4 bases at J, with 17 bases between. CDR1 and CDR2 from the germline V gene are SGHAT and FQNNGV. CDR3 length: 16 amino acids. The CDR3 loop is CASSLGPPGGGYEQYF. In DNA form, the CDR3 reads TGTGCCAGCAGCTTAGGCCCCCCGGGGGGCGGTTACGAGCAGTACTTC.

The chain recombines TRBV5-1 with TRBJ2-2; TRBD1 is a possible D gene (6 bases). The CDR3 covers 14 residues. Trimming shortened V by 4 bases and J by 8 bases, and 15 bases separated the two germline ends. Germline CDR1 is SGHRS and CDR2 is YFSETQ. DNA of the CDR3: TGCGCCAGCAGCAGAGGGACAAACTCAGGGGAGCTGTTTTTT. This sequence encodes CASSRGTNSGELFF.

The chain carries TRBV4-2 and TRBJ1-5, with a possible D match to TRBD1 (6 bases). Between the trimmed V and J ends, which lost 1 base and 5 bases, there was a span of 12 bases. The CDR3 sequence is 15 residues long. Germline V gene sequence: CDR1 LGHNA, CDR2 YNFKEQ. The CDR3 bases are TGTGCCAGCAGCCAAGCGACAGGACAAGATCAGCCCCAGCATTTT. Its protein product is CASSQATGQDQPQHF.

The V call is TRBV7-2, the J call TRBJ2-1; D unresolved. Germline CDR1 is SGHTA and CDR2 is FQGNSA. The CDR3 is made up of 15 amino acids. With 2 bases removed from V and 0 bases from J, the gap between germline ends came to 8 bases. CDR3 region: CASSLLGPSYNEQFF. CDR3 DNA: TGTGCCAGCAGCTTACTAGGCCCCTCCTACAATGAGCAGTTCTTC. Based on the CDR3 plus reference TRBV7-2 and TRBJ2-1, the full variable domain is GAGVSQSPSNKVTEKGKDVELRCDPISGHTALYWYRQSLGQGLEFLIYFQGNSAPDKSGLPSDRFSAERTGGSVSTLTIQRTQQEDSAVYLCASSLLGPSYNEQFFGPGTRLTVL.

The CDR3 nucleotides read TGTGCCATCAGGGCGGGGACAGCCAATGAGCAGTTCTTC. This encodes CAIRAGTANEQFF. The chain joins TRBV10-3 to TRBJ2-1; perhaps TRBD1 as D (7 bases). The CDR3 spans 13 residues. Germline V gene sequence: CDR1 ENHRY, CDR2 SYGVKD. The ends were cut back, 6 bases at V and 6 bases at J, with 12 bases in the middle.

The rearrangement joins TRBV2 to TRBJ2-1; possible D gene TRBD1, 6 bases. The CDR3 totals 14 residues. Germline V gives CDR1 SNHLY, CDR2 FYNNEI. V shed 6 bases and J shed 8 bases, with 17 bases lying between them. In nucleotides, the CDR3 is TGTGCCAGCAGGCAGACAGGCTCTATCCATGAGCAGTTCTTC. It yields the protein CASRQTGSIHEQFF.

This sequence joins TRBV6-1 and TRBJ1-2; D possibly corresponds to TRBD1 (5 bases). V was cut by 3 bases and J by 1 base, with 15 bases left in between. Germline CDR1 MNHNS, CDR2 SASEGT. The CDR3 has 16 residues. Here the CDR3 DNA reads TGTGCCAGCAGTGAGGGGGGGGGAATGGGTAACTATGGCTACACCTTC. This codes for CASSEGGGMGNYGYTF.

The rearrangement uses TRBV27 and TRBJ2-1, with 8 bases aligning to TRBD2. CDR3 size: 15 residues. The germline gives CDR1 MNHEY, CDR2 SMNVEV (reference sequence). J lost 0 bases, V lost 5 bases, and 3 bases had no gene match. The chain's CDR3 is CASSPSGGSYNEQFF. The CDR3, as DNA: TGTGCCAGCAGTCCGAGCGGGGGCTCCTACAATGAGCAGTTCTTC.

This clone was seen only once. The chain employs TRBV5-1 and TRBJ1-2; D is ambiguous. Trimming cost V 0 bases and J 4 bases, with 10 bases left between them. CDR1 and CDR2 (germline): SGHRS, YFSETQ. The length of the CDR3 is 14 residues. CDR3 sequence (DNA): TGCGCCAGCAGCTTGGGTGAGGGCTCCTATGGCTACACCTTC. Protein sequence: CASSLGEGSYGYTF.

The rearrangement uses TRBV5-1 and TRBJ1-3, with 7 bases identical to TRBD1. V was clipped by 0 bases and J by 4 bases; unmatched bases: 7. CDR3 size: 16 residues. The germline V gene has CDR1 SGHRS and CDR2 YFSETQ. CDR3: CASSLAGGGSGNTIYF. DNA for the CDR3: TGCGCCAGCAGCTTGGCGGGAGGGGGCTCAGGAAACACCATATATTTT.

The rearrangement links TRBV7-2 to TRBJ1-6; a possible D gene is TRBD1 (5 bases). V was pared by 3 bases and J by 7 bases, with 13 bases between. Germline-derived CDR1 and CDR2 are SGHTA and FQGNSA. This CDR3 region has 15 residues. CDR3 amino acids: CASSLGRLGNSPLHF. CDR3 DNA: TGTGCCAGCAGCTTGGGGCGGCTAGGGAATTCACCCCTCCACTTT.

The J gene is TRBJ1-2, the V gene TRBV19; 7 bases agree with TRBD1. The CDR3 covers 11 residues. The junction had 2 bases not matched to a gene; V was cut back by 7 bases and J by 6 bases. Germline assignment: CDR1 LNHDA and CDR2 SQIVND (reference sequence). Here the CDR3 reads CASNDRDGYTF. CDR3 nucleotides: TGTGCCAGTAACGACAGGGATGGCTACACCTTC.

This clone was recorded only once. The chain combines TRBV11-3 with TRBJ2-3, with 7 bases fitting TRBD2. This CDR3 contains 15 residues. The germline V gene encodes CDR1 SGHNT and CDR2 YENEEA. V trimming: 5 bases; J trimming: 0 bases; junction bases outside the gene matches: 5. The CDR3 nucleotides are TGTGCCAGCAGCCGAGAAGCGGGGAGCACAGATACGCAGTATTTT. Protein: CASSREAGSTDTQYF.

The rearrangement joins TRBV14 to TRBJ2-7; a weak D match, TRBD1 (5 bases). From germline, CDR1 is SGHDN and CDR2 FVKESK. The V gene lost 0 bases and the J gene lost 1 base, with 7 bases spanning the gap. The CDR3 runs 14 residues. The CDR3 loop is CASSQETVSYEQYF. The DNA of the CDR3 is TGTGCCAGCAGCCAAGAGACAGTATCCTACGAGCAGTACTTC.

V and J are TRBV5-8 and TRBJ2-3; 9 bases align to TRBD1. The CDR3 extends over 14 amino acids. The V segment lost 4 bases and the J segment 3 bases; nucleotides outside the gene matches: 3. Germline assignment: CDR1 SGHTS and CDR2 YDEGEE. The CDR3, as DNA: TGTGCCAGCAGCAATGGACAGGGGACAGATACGCAGTATTTT. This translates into CASSNGQGTDTQYF.